Below are 10 T cell receptor beta chains sequenced from a single sample in a study of control samples from healthy donors and cancer patients. TCRdb's copy holds only in-frame clones and misses some; the assay was immunoSEQ multiplex PCR. The sample lists about 100,000 clones; about 90% were seen once. The sequenced material came from blood. These receptors were taken from a woman aged 45-65 years in good health.

This clone was seen many times. The chain employs TRBV6-4 and TRBJ1-2; possible D gene TRBD1, 6 bases. CDR3 size: 18 residues. V lost 4 bases and J lost 6, with 27 bases in between. Germline CDR1 reads MRHNA; CDR2 reads SNTAGT. CDR3 DNA sequence: TGTGCCAGCAGTGGCGGTGCGGAGGGAGGGGGATCTATGGATGGCTACACCTTC. This codes for CASSGGAEGGGSMDGYTF.

The chain employs TRBV21-1 and TRBJ2-7. TRBV21-1 has pseudogene status. The CDR3 runs 11 residues. The CDR3 DNA follows: TGTGCCAGCAGCAAAGTTGGATGGCAGTACGTC. Translated, it gives CASSKVGWQYV.

The chain combines TRBV13 with TRBJ1-1; a possible D gene is TRBD1 (5 bases). Germline-derived CDR1 and CDR2 are PRHDT and FYEKMQ (reference sequence). The CDR3 covers 16 residues. V was clipped by 1 base and J by 1 base, with 13 bases between them. Written as DNA, the CDR3 is TGTGCCAGCAGCTTAGCCGGAACAGGCAAGAACACTGAAGCTTTCTTT. Protein: CASSLAGTGKNTEAFF.

V gene TRBV6-2 or TRBV6-3 combines with J gene TRBJ1-2; D is unresolved. The CDR3 length is 13 residues. Trimming removed 2 bases at V and 4 bases at J, with 8 bases between. Germline V gene sequence: CDR1 MNHEY, CDR2 SVGEGT. CDR3 residues: CASSYRFLYGYTF. The CDR3 coding sequence is TGTGCCAGCAGTTACAGGTTCCTCTATGGCTACACCTTC.

This chain connects TRBV5-5 to TRBJ2-1; 11 positions match TRBD2. CDR3 length: 17 residues. The ends lost 4 bases at V and 4 bases at J; junction bases unmatched: 10. Germline CDR1 SGHKS, CDR2 YYEKEE (reference sequence). Written as DNA, the CDR3 is TGTGCCAGCAGCCCCCAACCCGGGACTAGCGGATACAATGAGCAGTTCTTC. Translating gives CASSPQPGTSGYNEQFF.

J is TRBJ2-3 and V is TRBV2, with 8 bases that match TRBD2. The J segment lost 3 bases and the V segment lost 3 bases, leaving 8 bases of the junction unmatched. Germline V lookup: CDR1 SNHLY, CDR2 FYNNEI. CDR3 length: 16 residues. The CDR3 DNA follows: TGTGCCAGCAGTGAGCTTAGCGGGATCACAACAGATACGCAGTATTTT. Its translation: CASSELSGITTDTQYF. Using reference TRBV2 and TRBJ2-3 for the parts outside the CDR3, the full variable domain is EPEVTQTPSHQVTQMGQEVILRCVPISNHLYFYWYRQILGQKVEFLVSFYNNEISEKSEIFDDQFSVERPDGSNFTLKIRSTKLEDSAMYFCASSELSGITTDTQYFGPGTRLTVL.

The chain links TRBV24-1 to TRBJ1-2; no clear D. The CDR3 spans 13 residues. The germline V gene has CDR1 KGHDR and CDR2 SFDVKD. V gave up 4 bases and J gave up 4 bases, with 9 bases separating them. In DNA form, the CDR3 reads TGTGCCACCAGTGAGCACCAAACCTATGGCTACACCTTC. This codes for CATSEHQTYGYTF.

This CDR3 reads CASRLLAATDTQYF. The CDR3 DNA reads TGTGCCAGCAGGTTACTAGCTGCCACAGATACGCAGTATTTT. The V gene is TRBV7-2, the J gene TRBJ2-3, with D maybe TRBD2 (6 bases). Looked up from germline, CDR1 is SGHTA and CDR2 is FQGNSA. This CDR3 comprises 14 residues. V was pared by 6 bases and J by 2 bases, with 12 bases between.

The gene calls are TRBV7-3 and TRBJ2-3, with D perhaps matching TRBD1 (5 bases). The CDR3 loop spans 16 amino acids. V lost 5 bases and J lost 1, with 16 bases in between. Germline V gene lookup returns CDR1 SGHTA and CDR2 FQGTGA. The CDR3 nucleotides are TGTGCCAGCAGCCCCAGGGTAGCCTCAGGCACAGATACGCAGTATTTT. It encodes CASSPRVASGTDTQYF.

This chain links TRBV4-1 with TRBJ2-3, with D uncertain. Germline-derived CDR1 and CDR2 are MGHRA and YSYEKL. The CDR3 spans 13 residues. V was shortened by 8 bases and J by 1 base, with 10 bases between the two germline ends. The DNA for the CDR3 is TGCGCCAGCCGAGACGGTGGCACAGATACGCAGTATTTT. This gives the protein CASRDGGTDTQYF.